Following are 22 T cell receptor beta chains from one sample sequenced in a study of CD8 T cells in ankylosing spondylitis. TCRdb re-called the 5' RACE reads with MiXCR, one entry per CDR3 protein. The sample holds about 250,000 distinct CDR3 sequences; about 24% are singletons and the top ten take 0.61%. The source material was blood, either unsorted or a sorted T cell fraction (not recorded which). These receptors were taken from a male donor with ankylosing spondylitis or in good health (not recorded which).

Ten or more counts support this clonotype. J is TRBJ2-7 and V is TRBV11-1; TRBD1 aligns across 9 bases. The CDR3 covers 14 residues. Trimming cost V 5 bases and J 4 bases; bases outside gene matches: 6. In germline, CDR1 is SGHAT, CDR2 FQDESV (reference sequence). CDR3 region: CASSPRDRVYEQYF. DNA for the CDR3: TGTGCCAGCAGCCCCCGGGACAGGGTATACGAGCAGTACTTC.

Points on this clonotype: It may be a read error: a sequence one base away is much more abundant. The chain couples TRBV12-3 or TRBV12-4 to TRBJ2-1; 8 nucleotides agree with TRBD1. The length of the CDR3 is 14 residues. CDR3 loop: CASSPGQGHFEQIF. The CDR3 region has the DNA TGTGCCAGCAGTCCAGGACAGGGTCACTTTGAGCAGATCTTC.

This clonotype was seen repeatedly, ten times or more. V is TRBV12-3 or TRBV12-4 and J is TRBJ2-3; D unclear. V lost 11 bases and J 4 bases, leaving 16 bases between the germline ends. The length of the CDR3 is 13 residues. In DNA, the CDR3 is TGTGCCTCGCAAGTATTGGGTCCAGATACGCAGTATTTT. Translation gives CASQVLGPDTQYF.

This clonotype was detected ten times or more. This chain joins TRBV25-1 and TRBJ1-1, with D uncertain. V lost 9 bases, J lost 4 bases, and 9 bases lay in between. The CDR3 is 11 residues long. Germline V gene lookup returns CDR1 MGHDK and CDR2 SYGVNS. The CDR3 loop reads CASHGGTEAFF. DNA of the CDR3: TGTGCCAGTCACGGCGGCACTGAAGCTTTCTTT.

The rearrangement uses TRBV20-1 and TRBJ2-7, with no clear D. Germline values: CDR1 DFQATT, CDR2 SNEGSKA (reference sequence). V lost 4 bases and J lost 2, with 18 bases in between. The CDR3 has 15 amino acids. CDR3 in DNA: TGCAGTGCTACCCCCGTGGGCAAACCACCCTACGAGCAGTACTTC. Translating gives CSATPVGKPPYEQYF.

This sequence joins TRBV5-1 and TRBJ2-3; 7 nucleotides match TRBD1. This CDR3 spans 14 amino acids. J lost 6 bases, V lost 0 bases, and 4 bases had no gene match. Germline values: CDR1 SGHRS, CDR2 YFSETQ. The CDR3 here is CASSLASDRDTQYF. The CDR3 bases are TGCGCCAGCAGCTTGGCCTCGGACAGGGATACGCAGTATTTT.

The rearrangement uses TRBV9 and TRBJ2-5; TRBD2 might be the D (5 bases). Germline V gene lookup returns CDR1 SGDLS and CDR2 YYNGEE. This CDR3 is 14 amino acids long. V was shortened by 4 bases and J by 5 bases, with 15 bases between the two germline ends. The CDR3 coding sequence is TGTGCCAGCAGCCCTAGAGGGCTCTCCGAGACCCAGTACTTC. It yields the protein CASSPRGLSETQYF.

In this sample, this clonotype turned up a few times. Here the CDR3 reads CASSWPGTQNEQFF. In DNA form, the CDR3 reads TGTGCCAGCAGCTGGCCCGGGACCCAGAATGAGCAGTTCTTC. This chain connects TRBV7-3 to TRBJ2-1; D may be TRBD1 or TRBD2 (5 bases each). With 4 bases removed from V and 7 bases from J, the gap between germline ends came to 14 bases. The germline V gene has CDR1 SGHTA and CDR2 FQGTGA. The CDR3 runs 14 residues.

This clonotype has at least ten counts. The chain is built from TRBV24-1 and TRBJ2-5, with D maybe TRBD1 (6 bases). The CDR3 sequence is 15 residues long. In germline, CDR1 is KGHDR, CDR2 SFDVKD. Between the trimmed V and J ends, which lost 1 base and 3 bases, there was a span of 11 bases. Here the CDR3 DNA reads TGTGCCACCAGTGATTTTGTACAGGGTAAAGAGACCCAGTACTTC. It is translated as CATSDFVQGKETQYF.

The chain recombines TRBV5-1 with TRBJ1-1; tentatively, D is TRBD1 (5 bases). The CDR3 runs 15 residues. The germline V gene encodes CDR1 SGHRS and CDR2 YFSETQ. Trimming took 0 bases from V and 0 from J, leaving 9 bases between them. The CDR3 nucleotides read TGCGCCAGCAGCTTGGCTGCAGGGATGAACACTGAAGCTTTCTTT. It yields the protein CASSLAAGMNTEAFF. Based on the CDR3 plus reference TRBV5-1 and TRBJ1-1, the full variable domain is KAGVTQTPRYLIKTRGQQVTLSCSPISGHRSVSWYQQTPGQGLQFLFEYFSETQRNKGNFPGRFSGRQFSNSRSEMNVSTLELGDSALYLCASSLAAGMNTEAFFGQGTRLTVV.

This clonotype showed up many times. V is TRBV6-5 and J is TRBJ2-1; 8 bases line up with TRBD1. The germline V gene encodes CDR1 MNHEY and CDR2 SVGAGI. The CDR3 runs to 16 residues. Trimming removed 2 bases from V and 6 bases from J; junction bases left unmatched: 9. Here the CDR3 reads CASSYRQGLTFNEQFF. DNA of the CDR3: TGTGCCAGCAGTTACAGACAGGGGTTAACCTTCAATGAGCAGTTCTTC.

There are a few counts of this clonotype. The CDR3 DNA reads as TGTGCCAGCAGTACCAGGGGGGGAATCTACGAGCAGTACTTC. It codes for CASSTRGGIYEQYF. The genes are TRBV27 and TRBJ2-7; D might be TRBD1 or TRBD2, each matching 7 bases. This CDR3 has 14 residues. Germline-derived CDR1 and CDR2 are MNHEY and SMNVEV (reference sequence). The V end was cut by 5 bases, the J end by 3 bases, with 14 bases between.

The V call is TRBV14, the J call TRBJ2-7; D not certain. This CDR3 is built from 14 residues. The V gene's germline CDR1 is SGHDN and CDR2 FVKESK. V lost 4 bases and J 2 bases, leaving 12 bases between the germline ends. CDR3 DNA sequence: TGTGCCAGCAGCCTTCTCCCGAATCCCTACGAGCAGTACTTC. Protein product: CASSLLPNPYEQYF.

The V gene is TRBV20-1, the J gene TRBJ2-3; TRBD1 or TRBD2 may be the D gene (5 bases each). CDR3 length: 14 amino acids. Germline CDR1 and CDR2: DFQATT and SNEGSKA (reference sequence). V was pared by 5 bases and J by 5 bases, with 17 bases between. The CDR3 DNA reads as TGCAGTGCTTCCAAACCGGGACCTATAGATACGCAGTATTTT. This codes for CSASKPGPIDTQYF.

This clonotype was detected a few times. The V and J genes are TRBV10-3 and TRBJ2-2; D is unclear. The CDR3 runs 14 residues. V lost 0 bases and J lost 6, with 8 bases in between. The germline CDR1 and CDR2 sequences are ENHRY and SYGVKD. The CDR3 is CAISESNQAGELFF. CDR3 nucleotides: TGTGCCATCAGTGAGTCGAATCAGGCCGGGGAGCTGTTTTTT.

This clonotype showed up many times. The gene calls are TRBV6-1 and TRBJ2-5; a weak D match, TRBD2 (6 bases). The CDR3 sequence is 16 residues long. Trimming stripped 7 bases from V and 1 base from J, with 19 bases between. Germline V lookup: CDR1 MNHNS, CDR2 SASEGT. CDR3 DNA sequence: TGTGCCAGCACGCCGGGGGATGGGATCCCCCAAGAGACCCAGTACTTC. Its translation: CASTPGDGIPQETQYF.

This clonotype was counted ten times or more. V gene TRBV20-1 combines with J gene TRBJ2-5; 12 nucleotides align to TRBD2. V dropped 4 bases and J dropped 5; count of bases not matched to a gene: 11. Germline V CDR1 and CDR2: DFQATT, SNEGSKA (reference sequence). CDR3 length: 16 amino acids. Here the CDR3 DNA reads TGCAGTGCTACCACCCCTAGCGGGGGGGATGGGGAGACCCAGTACTTC. Protein sequence: CSATTPSGGDGETQYF.

The gene calls are TRBV6-1 and TRBJ1-6; no firm D call. The CDR3 is 13 residues long. V dropped 8 bases and J dropped 8 bases, with 13 bases sitting between them. Germline V lookup: CDR1 MNHNS, CDR2 SASEGT. CDR3 nucleotide sequence: TGTGCCAGCCCCGTCCCTGGCGATTCACCCCTCCACTTT. It translates to CASPVPGDSPLHF.

This clonotype was observed many times. This chain connects TRBV6-5 to TRBJ1-2; 11 bases fit TRBD1. The V gene end was trimmed by 2 bases and the J gene end by 4 bases; junction bases not matched to a gene: 6. The CDR3 sequence is 16 residues long. Per germline, CDR1 MNHEY and CDR2 SVGAGI. The CDR3 DNA is TGTGCCAGCAGTTACCTCCGGACAGGGGGCAGCTATGGCTACACCTTC. Its protein product is CASSYLRTGGSYGYTF.

This chain connects TRBV12-3 or TRBV12-4 to TRBJ2-3, with D perhaps being TRBD1 or TRBD2 (5 bases each). V dropped 6 bases and J dropped 0 bases, with 13 bases sitting between them. This CDR3 is built from 15 residues. The CDR3 DNA follows: TGTGCCAGCAGCTGGGGGTTCTTAAGCACAGATACGCAGTATTTT. It codes for CASSWGFLSTDTQYF.

This chain links TRBV7-2 with TRBJ2-1; 10 positions match TRBD2. CDR3 size: 16 residues. The V segment lost 5 bases and the J segment 9 bases; nucleotides outside the gene matches: 13. Germline-derived CDR1 and CDR2 are SGHTA and FQGNSA. For the CDR3, the DNA is TGTGCCAGCAGCCCGTTGCCTAGCGGGGGAGGTAGTGAGCAGTTCTTC. The encoded protein is CASSPLPSGGGSEQFF.

This clonotype qualifies as medium-sized. The rearrangement links TRBV20-1 to TRBJ2-3, with TRBD2 matching over 9 bases. This CDR3 contains 13 residues. The germline CDR1 and CDR2 sequences are DFQATT and SNEGSKA (reference sequence). CDR3 in amino acids: CRISGGSTDTQYF. CDR3 coding DNA: TGCAGAATCAGCGGGGGGAGCACAGATACGCAGTATTTT.